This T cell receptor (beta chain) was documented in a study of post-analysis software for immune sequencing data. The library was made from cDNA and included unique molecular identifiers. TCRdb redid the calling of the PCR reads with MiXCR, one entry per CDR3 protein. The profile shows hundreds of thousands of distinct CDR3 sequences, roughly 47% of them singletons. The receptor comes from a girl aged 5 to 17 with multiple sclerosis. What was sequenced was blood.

CDR3 DNA sequence: TGTGCCAGCAGCCCCGAGGGAGAAAAACTGTTTTTT. Translation: CASSPEGEKLFF. This chain uses TRBV9 with TRBJ1-4; D ambiguous. The CDR3 spans 12 residues. Trimming removed 4 bases from V and 8 bases from J, with 9 bases in between. Germline V CDR1 and CDR2: SGDLS, YYNGEE.